This T cell receptor (beta chain) is drawn from a study of blood T cell repertoires in COVID-19. Background on the study: Spain, Italy and the United States supplied samples that represented acute and convalescent COVID-19. From T cells, B-cell-depleted T cells, or PBMCs came the material, which was cDNA or gDNA.

A note on this clone: The sample has other DNA sequences that encode this CDR3 too.

Germline V gene sequence: CDR1 MNHNY, CDR2 SVGAGI (reference sequence). Trimming shortened V by 0 bases and J by 0 bases, and 3 bases separated the two germline ends. The CDR3 has 14 amino acids. Here immunoSEQ multiplex PCR was the method, and the copy in TCRdb shows in-frame clones only, minus some. The table records 140,000 or so clones, more than 60% of them present only once. The origin of this receptor is a man aged 50-59 years with acute or convalescent COVID-19. The chain carries TRBV6-6 and TRBJ1-5, with D unresolved. The sample taken for sequencing was peripheral blood. The CDR3 DNA reads as TGTGCCAGCAGTTACTCCTCTAGCAATCAGCCCCAGCATTTT. Residues: CASSYSSSNQPQHF.